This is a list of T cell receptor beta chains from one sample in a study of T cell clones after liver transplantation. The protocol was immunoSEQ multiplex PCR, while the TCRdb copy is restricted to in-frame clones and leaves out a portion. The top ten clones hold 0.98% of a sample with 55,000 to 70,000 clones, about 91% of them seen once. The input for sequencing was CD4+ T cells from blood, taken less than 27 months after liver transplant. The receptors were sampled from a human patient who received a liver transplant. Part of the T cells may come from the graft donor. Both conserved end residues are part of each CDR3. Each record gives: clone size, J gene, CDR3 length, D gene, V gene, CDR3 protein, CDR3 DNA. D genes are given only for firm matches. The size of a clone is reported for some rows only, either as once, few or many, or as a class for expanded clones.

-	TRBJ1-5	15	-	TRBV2	CASSEPRVSNQPQHF	TGTGCCAGCAGTGAACCCAGGGTTAGCAATCAGCCCCAGCATTTT
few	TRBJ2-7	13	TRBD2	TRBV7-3	CASSRTSGYEQYF	TGTGCCAGCAGTAGGACTAGCGGTTACGAGCAGTACTTC
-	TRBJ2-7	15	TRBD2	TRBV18	CASSPSLSSGYEQYF	TGTGCCAGCTCACCTTCGTTGTCTAGCGGATACGAGCAGTACTTC
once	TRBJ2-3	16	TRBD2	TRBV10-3	CAISDTVAGGPDTQYF	TGTGCCATCAGTGACACGGTAGCGGGAGGGCCAGATACGCAGTATTTT
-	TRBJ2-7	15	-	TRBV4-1	CASSPPRGRSYEQYF	TGCGCCAGCAGCCCCCCCCGGGGACGGTCCTACGAGCAGTACTTC
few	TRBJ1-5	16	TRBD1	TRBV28	CASSHRLTGGNQPQHF	TGTGCCAGCAGTCATCGCCTGACAGGGGGCAATCAGCCCCAGCATTTT
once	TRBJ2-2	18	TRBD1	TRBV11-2	CASSSGDRRTRFTGELFF	TGTGCCAGCAGCTCAGGGGACAGGCGGACGCGGTTCACCGGGGAGCTGTTTTTT
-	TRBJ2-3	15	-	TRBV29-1	CSVGPSSSSTDTQYF	TGCAGCGTGGGCCCTAGCAGCTCTAGCACAGATACGCAGTATTTT
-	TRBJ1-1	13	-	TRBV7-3	CASSFLGETEAFF	TGTGCCAGCAGCTTCCTGGGAGAGACTGAAGCTTTCTTT
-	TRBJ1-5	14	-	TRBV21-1	CASSWDRGNQPQHF	TGTGCCAGCAGCTGGGACAGGGGCAATCAGCCCCAGCATTTT
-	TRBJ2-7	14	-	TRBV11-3	CASSLGSNTYEQYF	TGTGCCAGCAGCTTAGGGTCAAATACCTACGAGCAGTACTTC
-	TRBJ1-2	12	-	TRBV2	CASSQGNYGYTF	TGTGCCAGCAGTCAGGGTAACTATGGCTACACCTTC
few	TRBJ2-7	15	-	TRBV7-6	CASSATPGPSYEQYF	TGTGCCAGCAGCGCGACCCCGGGACCTAGCTACGAGCAGTACTTC
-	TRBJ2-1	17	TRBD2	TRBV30	CAWSVQRTSGILGEQFF	TGTGCCTGGAGTGTACAGAGGACTAGCGGGATTTTGGGGGAGCAGTTCTTC
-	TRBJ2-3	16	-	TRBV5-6	CASSLRGGSSTDTQYF	TGTGCCAGCAGCTTGCGAGGGGGATCTAGCACAGATACGCAGTATTTT
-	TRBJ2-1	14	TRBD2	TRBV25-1	CASRTSGSTNEQFF	TGTGCCAGCCGAACTAGCGGGAGCACAAATGAGCAGTTCTTC
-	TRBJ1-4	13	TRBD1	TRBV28	CASRGQRNEKLFF	TGTGCCAGCAGGGGACAGAGAAATGAAAAACTGTTTTTT
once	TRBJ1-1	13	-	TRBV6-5	CASSSTVATEAFF	TGTGCCAGCAGTTCGACAGTCGCTACTGAAGCTTTCTTT
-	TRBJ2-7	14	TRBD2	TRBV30	CAWSSLLAGGEQYF	TGTGCCTGGAGTAGTCTACTAGCGGGAGGCGAGCAGTACTTC
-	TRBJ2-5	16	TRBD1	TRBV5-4	CASSLQLTGGLETQYF	TGTGCCAGCAGCTTGCAGTTGACAGGGGGCCTTGAGACCCAGTACTTC
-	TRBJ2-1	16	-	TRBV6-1	CASSEMVGGSYNEQFF	TGTGCCAGCAGTGAAATGGTGGGAGGCTCCTACAATGAGCAGTTCTTC
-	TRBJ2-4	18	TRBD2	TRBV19	CASSPGGLTRAAKNIQYF	TGTGCCAGTAGTCCGGGAGGGCTAACCAGAGCGGCCAAAAACATTCAGTACTTC
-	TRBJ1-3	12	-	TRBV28	CASATGGNTIYF	TGTGCCAGCGCGACAGGAGGAAACACCATATATTTT
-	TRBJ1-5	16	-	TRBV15	CATSFDGPGLNQPQHF	TGTGCCACCAGCTTCGACGGTCCGGGGTTGAATCAGCCCCAGCATTTT
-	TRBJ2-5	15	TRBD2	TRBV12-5	CASGSPSGNQETQYF	TGTGCTAGTGGTTCCCCTAGCGGGAACCAAGAGACCCAGTACTTC
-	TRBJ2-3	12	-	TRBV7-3	CASSLTGDTQYF	TGTGCCAGCAGCTTAACCGGGGATACGCAGTATTTT
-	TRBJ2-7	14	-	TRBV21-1	CASSKVCGDFGGKF	TGTGCCAGCAGCAAAGTATGCGGGGACTTCGGGGGTAAATTC
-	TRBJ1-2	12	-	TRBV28	CASNKPSPGYTF	TGTGCCAGCAATAAACCCAGCCCTGGCTACACCTTC
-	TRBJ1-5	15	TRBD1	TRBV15	CATSRDSGQLEPQHF	TGTGCCACCAGCAGGGACTCGGGACAGTTAGAGCCCCAGCATTTT
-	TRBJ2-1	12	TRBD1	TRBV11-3	CASSSWTGEQFF	TGTGCCAGCAGCTCCTGGACAGGAGAGCAGTTCTTC
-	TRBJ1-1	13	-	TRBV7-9	CASSSYLNTEAFF	TGTGCCAGCAGCTCGTACTTGAACACTGAAGCTTTCTTT
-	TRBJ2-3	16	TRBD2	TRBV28	CASNQREGLQADTQYF	TGTGCCAGCAATCAGCGGGAGGGCCTTCAGGCAGATACGCAGTATTTT
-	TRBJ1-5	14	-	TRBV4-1	CASSEGGGNQPQHF	TGCGCCAGCAGCGAGGGGGGCGGCAATCAGCCCCAGCATTTT
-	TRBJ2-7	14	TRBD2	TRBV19	CASSVSGAPYEQYF	TGTGCCAGTAGTGTAAGCGGGGCCCCCTACGAGCAGTACTTC
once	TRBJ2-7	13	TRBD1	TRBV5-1	CASRPNTGDEQYF	TGCGCCAGCAGGCCCAACACAGGGGACGAGCAGTACTTC
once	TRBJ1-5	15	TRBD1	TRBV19	CASSSYRGPIQPQHF	TGTGCCAGTAGTTCATACAGGGGGCCAATTCAGCCCCAGCATTTT
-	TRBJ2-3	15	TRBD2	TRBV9	CASSGSSGSTDTQYF	TGTGCCAGCAGCGGCTCTAGCGGTAGCACAGATACGCAGTATTTT
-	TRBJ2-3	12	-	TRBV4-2	CASSRTTDTQYF	TGTGCCAGCAGCCGGACCACAGATACGCAGTATTTT
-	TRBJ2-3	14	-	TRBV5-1	CASSLRRPQGTQYF	TGCGCCAGCAGCCTCCGACGGCCCCAGGGTACGCAGTATTTT
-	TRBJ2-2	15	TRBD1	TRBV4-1	CASSQGGQGSGELFF	TGCGCCAGCAGCCAAGGGGGACAGGGGTCCGGGGAGCTGTTTTTT
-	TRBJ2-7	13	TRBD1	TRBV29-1	CSVGQGVSYEQYF	TGCAGCGTGGGACAGGGTGTCTCCTACGAGCAGTACTTC
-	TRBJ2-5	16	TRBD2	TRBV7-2	CASSLRGLAGEETQYF	TGTGCCAGCAGCCTAAGGGGACTAGCGGGTGAAGAGACCCAGTACTTC
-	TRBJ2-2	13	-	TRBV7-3	CASSAGNTGELFF	TGTGCCAGCAGCGCTGGGAACACCGGGGAGCTGTTTTTT
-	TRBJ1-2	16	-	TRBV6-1	CASSEFIGGGNYGYTF	TGTGCCAGCAGTGAATTCATCGGAGGCGGTAACTATGGCTACACCTTC
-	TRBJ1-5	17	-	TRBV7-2	CASNYMGVGRDARPQHF	TGTGCCAGCAACTATATGGGTGTCGGGAGGGACGCGCGGCCCCAGCATTTT
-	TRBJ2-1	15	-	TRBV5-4	CASSMGSSSYNEQFF	TGTGCCAGCAGCATGGGGTCAAGCTCCTACAATGAGCAGTTCTTC
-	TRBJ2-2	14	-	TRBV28	CASSFRRGTGELFF	TGTGCCAGCAGTTTCAGGAGGGGCACCGGGGAGCTGTTTTTT
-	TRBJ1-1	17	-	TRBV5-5	CASSLVGLPIPQTEAFF	TGTGCCAGCAGCTTGGTGGGCCTACCAATCCCACAGACTGAAGCTTTCTTT
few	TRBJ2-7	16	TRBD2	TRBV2	CASSARREGLYYEQYF	TGTGCCAGCAGTGCCCGGAGGGAGGGTCTTTACTACGAGCAGTACTTC
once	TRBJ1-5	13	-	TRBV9	CASSVVRNPPQHF	TGTGCCAGCAGCGTAGTAAGGAATCCGCCCCAGCATTTT
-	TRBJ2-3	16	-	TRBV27	CASSSPGDPSTDTQYF	TGTGCCAGCAGTTCCCCGGGAGACCCTAGCACAGATACGCAGTATTTT
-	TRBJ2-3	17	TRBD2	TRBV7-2	CASSSTSLAGAIDTQYF	TGTGCCAGCAGCTCGACTTCTTTAGCGGGAGCAATAGATACGCAGTATTTT
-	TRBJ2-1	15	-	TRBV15	CATSSDRTSRNEQFF	TGTGCCACCAGCAGTGACAGGACCTCTCGCAATGAGCAGTTCTTC
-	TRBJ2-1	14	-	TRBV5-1	CASSLEARGNEQFF	TGCGCCAGCAGCTTGGAGGCACGGGGGAATGAGCAGTTCTTC
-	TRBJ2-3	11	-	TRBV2	CASSEIDTQYF	TGTGCCAGCAGTGAGATAGATACGCAGTATTTT
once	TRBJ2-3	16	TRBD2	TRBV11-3	CASSSPIRLAGDTQYF	TGTGCCAGCAGCTCCCCCATCCGACTAGCGGGAGATACGCAGTATTTT
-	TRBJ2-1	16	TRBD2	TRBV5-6	CASSRTSGTKGDEQFF	TGTGCCAGCAGCCGGACTAGCGGGACAAAGGGTGATGAGCAGTTCTTC